Reported below is one TCR beta chain. This clone's antigen is unknown. No quality values exist for individual bases; no much larger clone is one base distant. Whole blood was collected in K2EDTA tubes by collaborating institutions according to the institutions' own protocols. For TCRbeta analysis, collaborator samples were shipped as frozen whole blood, as isolated PBMCs, or as DNA extracted from either sample type. The CDR3 has 14 amino acids, counting the end cysteine and phenylalanine. The kept DNA is CDR3 alone, 42 bases in frame from the first base. V and J are trimmed by 5 bases and 0 bases, and the gene matches miss 1 base of the junction. The germline V gene (reference sequence) supplies CDR1 LNHNV and CDR2 YYDKDF. The immunoSEQ Assay, a bias-controlled multiplex PCR, was used to amplify TCRbeta CDR3 regions from genomic DNA. Per the source publication's procedure: Within the assay, amplification of reference gene primers was used to estimate how many nucleated cells each sample contained. To quantify the absolute abundance of each unique TCRbeta CDR3 rearrangement, sequence reads were collapsed and filtered. Productive Simpson clonality was computed per sample as the square root of Simpson's diversity index over productive rearrangements. Entries here come from immuneACCESS through TCRdb and include only in-frame sequences with V and J called. Some clones fail to appear in such tables; in the studies checked, an unresolved V gene covers under half of the shortfall, and the cause of the remainder is unknown. Clonal size and the V and J genes are those of that table, whereas D and trimming came from the DNA. A total of a few hundred thousand clones appear in this sample, around 84% of them only once. The ten largest clones add up to 4.4% of the sample.

The data originate from a study of blood T cell repertoires in COVID-19 (TCRdb year 2020). Concerning the study at large: Samples from collaborators originated in the United States, Italy and Spain and spanned both the acute and convalescent phases of COVID-19. The material from the prospective study consisted of cDNA or gDNA derived from T cells, B-cell-depleted T cells, or PBMCs. The dataset comprised deeply sampled blood TCRbeta repertoires from subjects exposed to, actively infected with, or recovered from COVID-19. A freely available public database, intended as a resource for researchers studying the immune response to SARS-CoV-2, is where the repertoires were released. The samples were drawn from the first 160 participants of the ongoing ImmuneRACE study and from 1,200 or so subjects provided by 6 global collaborators. Sample metadata almost always included a de-identified subject ID, COVID-19 status, age in years and sex. Where available, HLA class I and class II types were obtained from metadata supplied by the sample provider rather than from assay-based typing. Findings and caveats that apply to the study as a whole: The quantity of clinical and demographic metadata differed by source and by participant and was supplied without curation.

The sequence links TRBV15 to TRBJ1-2; 9 bases in between match TRBD1. Sequencing was done on a sample of peripheral blood. The clonotype was recovered from a man aged 45-60 years with acute or convalescent COVID-19. This receptor has the CDR3 CATSRQGANYGYTF. The DNA sequence reads TGTGCCACCAGCCGACAGGGGGCTAACTATGGCTACACCTTC.